Listed here is a single T cell receptor beta chain. Its antigen is not known. V lost 5 bases and J lost 16; bases outside the gene matches: 10. This CDR3 region has 12 residues. Germline V gene lookup returns CDR1 MNHEY and CDR2 SVGEGT. The data were obtained in a study of CD8 T cells in ankylosing spondylitis. Study-level points and caveats: Characteristic, it appeared, of ankylosing spondylitis blood was a TCR beta motif of eight highly homologous variants. Several of the motif variants were reported before in synovial fluid and blood from reactive arthritis. Disease-linked clones were CD8+ and relatively rare in peripheral blood. Significant enrichment of disease-linked clones was reported in matched ankylosing spondylitis synovial fluid.

Construction of TCR beta libraries was performed using quantitative 5'-RACE with molecular barcodes. TCRdb passed the 5' RACE reads through MiXCR, listing each CDR3 protein once. Of 700,000 to 850,000 distinct CDR3 sequences in the sample, approximately 12% are singletons; the top ten hold roughly 0.51%. The sample taken for sequencing was blood, either unsorted or a sorted T cell fraction (not recorded which). The sequence came from a male donor with ankylosing spondylitis. V usage is TRBV6-2 or TRBV6-3 and J usage is TRBJ2-1, with 8 bases fitting TRBD2. The CDR3 loop reads CASSTRPSGQFF. CDR3 coding DNA: TGTGCCAGCAGTACCCGTCCTAGCGGGCAATTCTTC.